These 26 T cell receptor beta chains were sequenced from one sample in a study of T cells after yellow fever vaccination. A single record per CDR3 protein comes from TCRdb applying MiXCR to the 5' RACE reads. The sample records roughly 500,000 distinct CDR3 sequences, roughly 21% being singletons. The sample was PBMCs, taken 15 days after the yellow fever booster vaccination. All receptors come from a man under 40 who received the YFV17D yellow fever vaccine.

The chain couples TRBV27 to TRBJ2-3; D is unresolved. The CDR3 covers 15 residues. Trimming took 4 bases from V and 0 from J, leaving 11 bases between them. CDR1 is MNHEY and CDR2 is SMNVEV in the germline V gene (reference sequence). CDR3 sequence: CASSSPATSTDTQYF. For the CDR3, the DNA is TGTGCCAGCAGTTCGCCAGCTACTAGCACAGATACGCAGTATTTT.

The rearrangement joins TRBV29-1 to TRBJ2-3; the D gene is possibly TRBD2 (5 bases). This CDR3 has 14 amino acids. V lost 3 bases and J 2 bases, leaving 12 bases between the germline ends. The germline V gene encodes CDR1 SQVTM and CDR2 ANQGSEA. CDR3 amino acids: CSVDSGIITDTQYF. The DNA for the CDR3 is TGCAGCGTTGATTCGGGGATTATCACAGATACGCAGTATTTT.

This clonotype has just a few counts. The chain combines TRBV6-1 with TRBJ2-7; D possibly uses TRBD1 or TRBD2 (5 bases each). V was clipped by 5 bases and J by 3 bases, with 11 bases between them. Germline loops: CDR1 MNHNS, CDR2 SASEGT. This CDR3 is 13 amino acids long. CDR3 residues: CASSRDGLYEQYF. The CDR3 nucleotides read TGTGCCAGCAGTCGGGACGGCCTCTACGAGCAGTACTTC.

V usage is TRBV5-1 and J usage is TRBJ2-2; 7 bases agree with TRBD2. Trimming removed 4 bases from V and 4 bases from J; junction bases left unmatched: 4. Germline CDR1 SGHRS, CDR2 YFSETQ. The length of the CDR3 is 14 residues. The CDR3 nucleotides read TGCGCCAGCAGCGTCACTAGCGCCACCGGGGAGCTGTTTTTT. It encodes CASSVTSATGELFF.

This clonotype was seen a few times. The gene calls are TRBV15 and TRBJ2-5, with D perhaps matching TRBD1 (6 bases). Germline assignment: CDR1 LNHNV and CDR2 YYDKDF (reference sequence). CDR3 size: 14 residues. The V gene lost 5 bases and the J gene lost 5 bases, with 15 bases spanning the gap. CDR3 DNA: TGTGCCACCAGCCTAACCCAGGGGAAGGAGACCCAGTACTTC. This encodes CATSLTQGKETQYF.

The CDR3 here is CASSESYYEQYF. As DNA, the CDR3 is TGTGCCAGCAGTGAATCTTACTACGAGCAGTACTTC. The V call is TRBV25-1, the J call TRBJ2-7; D unclear. The CDR3 spans 12 residues. Trimming cost V 1 base and J 3 bases, with 4 bases left between them. Germline CDR1 and CDR2: MGHDK and SYGVNS.

V usage is TRBV6-5 and J usage is TRBJ2-6; perhaps TRBD1 as D (5 bases). V lost 0 bases to trimming and J lost 1 base, with 10 bases between them. The CDR3 covers 17 residues. The V gene's germline CDR1 is MNHEY and CDR2 SVGAGI. The CDR3 coding sequence is TGTGCCAGCAGTTACTCGAAGGCAGGGTCTGGGGCCAACGTCCTGACTTTC. It codes for CASSYSKAGSGANVLTF.

CDR3 coding DNA: TGTGCCAGCAGCCAATCTTCTAGCGCCGCCGAAGAGACCCAGTACTTC. Translation: CASSQSSSAAEETQYF. This chain uses TRBV4-2 with TRBJ2-5, with D possibly TRBD2 on 6 matching bases. The V end was cut by 2 bases, the J end by 3 bases, with 16 bases between. This CDR3 region has 16 residues. Germline CDR1 is LGHNA and CDR2 is YNFKEQ.

CDR3: CSVPPRETQYF. For the CDR3, the DNA is TGCAGCGTCCCCCCGCGGGAGACCCAGTACTTC. The chain combines TRBV29-1 with TRBJ2-5; no clear D gene. The germline V gene has CDR1 SQVTM and CDR2 ANQGSEA. The V gene lost 6 bases and the J gene lost 5 bases, with 10 bases spanning the gap. The CDR3 is 11 amino acids.

V usage is TRBV29-1 and J usage is TRBJ2-6; no clear D. The V end lost 4 bases, the J end lost 0 bases, and 16 bases lay between the germline ends. Germline V gene data show CDR1 as SQVTM and CDR2 as ANQGSEA. The CDR3 has 17 residues. The CDR3 region has the DNA TGCAGCGTTGCTGGGCGCAACTCACACTCTGGGGCCAACGTCCTGACTTTC. Its translation: CSVAGRNSHSGANVLTF. Full variable domain (remainder filled in from reference TRBV29-1 and TRBJ2-6): SAVISQKPSRDICQRGTSLTIQCQVDSQVTMMFWYRQQPGQSLTLIATANQGSEATYESGFVIDKFPISRPNLTFSTLTVSNMSPEDSSIYLCSVAGRNSHSGANVLTFGAGSRLTVL.

J is TRBJ2-7 and V is TRBV6-1; D tentatively fits TRBD1 or TRBD2 (7 bases each). Germline CDR1 reads MNHNS; CDR2 reads SASEGT. This CDR3 region has 14 residues. Trimming removed 8 bases at V and 4 bases at J, with 18 bases between. The CDR3 DNA sequence: TGTGCCAGCCATCCAGGGGGGGTAGGATACGAGCAGTACTTC. Translating gives CASHPGGVGYEQYF.

This clonotype was seen a handful of times. The V call is TRBV24-1, the J call TRBJ2-1, with D unclear. The CDR3 has 13 amino acids. Trimming left V 3 bases short and J 11 bases short, with 13 bases between. From germline, CDR1 is KGHDR and CDR2 SFDVKD. CDR3 loop: CATSDPGSPQQFF. In DNA form, the CDR3 reads TGTGCCACCAGTGATCCTGGCTCGCCCCAGCAGTTCTTC.

This clonotype was observed a few times. The rearrangement links TRBV10-3 to TRBJ2-3; D is unclear. Germline V gene lookup returns CDR1 ENHRY and CDR2 SYGVKD. The V and J ends lost 2 bases and 1 base respectively, with 10 bases between them. There are 15 residues in the CDR3. The CDR3: CAISENIGGTDTQYF. The CDR3 bases are TGTGCCATCAGTGAGAACATTGGTGGCACAGATACGCAGTATTTT.

V gene TRBV12-3 or TRBV12-4 combines with J gene TRBJ1-1, with D tentatively TRBD1 (6 bases). V was pared by 5 bases and J by 8 bases, with 12 bases between. The CDR3 extends over 12 amino acids. This CDR3 reads CASSLGQMEAFF. CDR3 coding DNA: TGTGCCAGCAGTCTAGGACAGATGGAAGCTTTCTTT.

V is TRBV29-1 and J is TRBJ1-2, with 10 positions matching TRBD1. Germline loops: CDR1 SQVTM, CDR2 ANQGSEA. V lost 7 bases and J lost 4; bases outside the gene matches: 12. CDR3 size: 15 residues. In nucleotides, the CDR3 is TGCAGCGCGGGACAGGGGTGGTCGGATCGCTATGGCTACACCTTC. Translated: CSAGQGWSDRYGYTF.

In the case of this clonotype: Sequence at one end of the junction differs from germline and may be a read error. The CDR3, as DNA: TGCTGTGCTAGAGATGTACGCGGGACTGAGGGAGGGGAGCAGTACTTC. As protein: CCARDVRGTEGGEQYF. J is TRBJ2-7 and V is TRBV20-1, with 7 bases aligning to TRBD2. CDR1 and CDR2 (germline): DFQATT, SNEGSKA (reference sequence). The CDR3 runs 16 residues.

This rearrangement joins TRBV5-6 to TRBJ1-3, with D possibly matching TRBD1 (5 bases). Looked up from germline, CDR1 is SGHDT and CDR2 is YYEEEE. V dropped 6 bases and J dropped 5 bases, with 21 bases sitting between them. This CDR3 contains 16 residues. This CDR3 is CASTPRRGDNRNTIYF. The CDR3 nucleotides are TGTGCCAGCACCCCGAGGAGGGGCGATAACAGAAACACCATATATTTT.

This clonotype has a handful of counts. The chain joins TRBV27 to TRBJ2-1; TRBD2 is a possible D gene (5 bases). V was trimmed by 4 bases and J by 1 base, leaving 11 bases between them. CDR1 is MNHEY, CDR2 SMNVEV, per germline (reference sequence). The CDR3 extends over 15 amino acids. The CDR3 is CASSSVGGSYNEQFF. The CDR3 nucleotides are TGTGCCAGCAGTTCAGTGGGCGGGTCCTACAATGAGCAGTTCTTC.

For the CDR3, the DNA is TGTGCCAGCAGTTTTACCGGGACAGGGGCCTACGAGCAGTACTTC. Protein sequence: CASSFTGTGAYEQYF. V gene TRBV6-5 combines with J gene TRBJ2-7; 10 bases match TRBD1. The trim removed 4 bases at V and 2 bases at J, leaving 5 bases unmatched. The germline CDR1 and CDR2 sequences are MNHEY and SVGAGI. The CDR3 is 15 residues long.

This clonotype has more than one count but fewer than ten. The CDR3 region is CASSRPRPNSYNEQFF. CDR3 nucleotides: TGTGCCAGCAGCCGACCCCGACCGAACTCCTACAATGAGCAGTTCTTC. The chain has TRBV7-9 and TRBJ2-1; D not certain. The ends were cut back, 5 bases at V and 0 bases at J, with 14 bases in the middle. Germline V lookup: CDR1 SEHNR, CDR2 FQNEAQ (reference sequence). The CDR3 covers 16 residues. The variable domain in full, with the rest retrieved from reference TRBV7-9 and TRBJ2-1, is DTGVSQNPRHKITKRGQNVTFRCDPISEHNRLYWYRQTLGQGPEFLTYFQNEAQLEKSRLLSDRFSAERPKGSFSTLEIQRTEQGDSAMYLCASSRPRPNSYNEQFFGPGTRLTVL.

This clonotype has a handful of counts. V and J are TRBV6-6 and TRBJ1-3; D is uncertain. This CDR3 is 13 amino acids long. In germline, CDR1 is MNHNY, CDR2 SVGAGI (reference sequence). The V and J ends lost 2 bases and 4 bases respectively, with 6 bases between them. CDR3 in amino acids: CASSYPPGNTIYF. The DNA for the CDR3 is TGTGCCAGCAGTTACCCCCCCGGAAACACCATATATTTT.

The rearrangement joins TRBV9 to TRBJ2-7; D unresolved. Trimming stripped 0 bases from V and 3 bases from J, with 10 bases between. CDR1 and CDR2 (germline): SGDLS, YYNGEE. This CDR3 region has 14 residues. CDR3 protein: CASSVETNFYEQYF. In DNA form, the CDR3 reads TGTGCCAGCAGCGTAGAGACGAACTTCTACGAGCAGTACTTC.

This clonotype was seen only a few times. This chain joins TRBV20-1 and TRBJ2-2; 9 nucleotides agree with TRBD2. Trimming cost V 4 bases and J 1 base; bases outside gene matches: 7. This CDR3 comprises 16 residues. From germline, CDR1 is DFQATT and CDR2 SNEGSKA (reference sequence). Here the CDR3 reads CSATGAGGLNTGELFF. CDR3 nucleotides: TGCAGTGCTACAGGAGCGGGAGGATTGAACACCGGGGAGCTGTTTTTT.

This clonotype turned up a few times. The chain joins TRBV20-1 to TRBJ2-1, with 8 bases identical to TRBD2. The CDR3 runs to 15 residues. V gave up 2 bases and J gave up 6 bases; unmatched junction bases: 9. Germline CDR1 DFQATT, CDR2 SNEGSKA (reference sequence). CDR3 residues: CSARRPGLGPNEQFF. DNA for the CDR3: TGCAGTGCTAGACGGCCGGGACTAGGGCCCAATGAGCAGTTCTTC.

This clonotype was seen a few times. The rearrangement uses TRBV20-1 and TRBJ2-1, with 8 bases that match TRBD2. Unmatched junction bases numbered 10, after V lost 6 bases and J lost 0 bases. CDR3 size: 16 residues. The germline gives CDR1 DFQATT, CDR2 SNEGSKA (reference sequence). The CDR3 region is CSAPPLSGSSYNEQFF. In nucleotides, the CDR3 is TGCAGTGCCCCACCCTTAAGCGGGAGCTCCTACAATGAGCAGTTCTTC.

This clonotype came up a few times. The chain links TRBV20-1 to TRBJ2-7; 9 bases line up with TRBD2. Germline CDR1 DFQATT, CDR2 SNEGSKA (reference sequence). Trimming cost V 3 bases and J 3 bases; bases outside gene matches: 3. The CDR3 is made up of 13 amino acids. CDR3 bases: TGCAGTGCTAGGCGACTAGCGGACTACGAGCAGTACTTC. Amino acid sequence: CSARRLADYEQYF.